This T cell receptor (beta chain) was found in a study of cytomegalovirus exposure and HLA in healthy donors. The wider study: Unique TCR beta sequences numbering some 110 million came from 190 million or so T cells in an earlier analysis. Early released data had 65 million to 100 million unique TCRs, all coming from HLA-typed donors.

The PCR employed 60 Vbeta primers together with 13 Jbeta primers. Some clones are missing from TCRdb's copy, which holds only in-frame ones; the method was immunoSEQ multiplex PCR. The sample holds about 67,000 clones, 80% to 90% seen once. This CDR3 has 15 amino acids. Trimming took 6 bases from V and 1 from J; bases not matched to a gene: 3. Looked up from germline, CDR1 is MNHNS and CDR2 is SASEGT. Study findings and constraints: At a 0.05 false discovery rate, a later analysis found approximately 17,000 TCR beta sequences to be associated with HLA alleles. With DRB1 most and HLA-C fewest, TCR association rates differed between HLA loci in a later analysis.

This clone was counted between two and nine times. Its antigen is not identified. This TCR was sampled from a woman between 25 and 40 years old in good health and CMV-seronegative. The V call is TRBV6-1, the J call TRBJ2-3, with 11 bases identical to TRBD2. Sequencing was performed on PBMCs. The chain's CDR3 is CASRGGLAGTDTQYF. The CDR3 DNA is TGTGCCAGCAGGGGGGGACTAGCGGGCACAGATACGCAGTATTTT.